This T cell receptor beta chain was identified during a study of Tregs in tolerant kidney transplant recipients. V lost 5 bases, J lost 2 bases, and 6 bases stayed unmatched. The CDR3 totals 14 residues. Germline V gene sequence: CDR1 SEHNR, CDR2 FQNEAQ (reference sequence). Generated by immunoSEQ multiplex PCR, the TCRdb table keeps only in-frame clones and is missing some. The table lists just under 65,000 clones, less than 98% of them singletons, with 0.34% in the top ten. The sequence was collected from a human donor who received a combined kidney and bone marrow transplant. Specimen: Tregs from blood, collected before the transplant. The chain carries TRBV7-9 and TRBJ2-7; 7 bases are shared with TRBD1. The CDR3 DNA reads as TGTGCCAGCAGCAAGACAGGGTTTCCCTACGAGCAGTACTTC. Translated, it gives CASSKTGFPYEQYF. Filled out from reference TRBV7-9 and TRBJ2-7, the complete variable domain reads DTGVSQNPRHKITKRGQNVTFRCDPISEHNRLYWYRQTLGQGPEFLTYFQNEAQLEKSRLLSDRFSAERPKGSFSTLEIQRTEQGDSAMYLCASSKTGFPYEQYFGPGTRLTVT.